This T cell receptor (beta chain) was recovered during a study of beta chain features in type 1 diabetes. Study-wide context: Regarding age, gender and cell yields, patients proved similar to healthy donors. General study findings and limits: Unsettled here was the matter of whether HLA type influences TCRB rearrangement. Patients with Type 1 diabetes showed moderately but significantly shorter TCRB CDR3s in all four CD4+ subsets. High TCR expression in some cells could lead to their over-representation in cDNA sequencing.

To note about this clone: Its antigen is undetermined.

Germline CDR1 is SGHAT and CDR2 is FQNNGV. CDR3 length equals 13 residues. Trimming took 0 bases from V and 6 from J, leaving 6 bases between them. cDNA synthesis used the whole RNA isolate, giving expressed TCRB sequences. The read count averaged around 4 million across naive, central memory and regulatory T cell samples. Profiled with immunoSEQ multiplex PCR; TCRdb holds only in-frame clones, not every one. The table includes roughly 150,000 clones, 10% detected once. The TCR sequence derives from a man aged 25-40 years with type 1 diabetes. The chain recombines TRBV11-2 with TRBJ2-1; D may be TRBD1 (5 bases). Source material: central memory CD4+ T cells from blood. DNA for the CDR3: TGTGCCAGCAGCTTAGATAGGGGCAATGAGCAGTTCTTC. This encodes CASSLDRGNEQFF. Full variable domain (rest looked up from reference TRBV11-2 and TRBJ2-1): EAGVAQSPRYKIIEKRQSVAFWCNPISGHATLYWYQQILGQGPKLLIQFQNNGVVDDSQLPKDRFSAERLKGVDSTLKIQPAKLEDSAVYLCASSLDRGNEQFFGPGTRLTVL.